Included here is one TCR beta chain sequence, with context. This receptor's antigen is unknown. From each donor, a roughly 2.5 ml peripheral blood sample was collected into PAXgene tubes and stored at -80 degrees C. Total RNA was isolated from whole blood with the PAXgene blood miRNA kit on an automated QIAcube, without T cell sorting. Peripheral blood from monozygotic twin pairs concordant or discordant for inflammatory bowel disease was subjected to deep TCRalpha and TCRbeta repertoire profiling with unique molecular barcoding. Smoking habits were recorded for all twin pairs, and each individual was classified as a current, former or never smoker. Receptor libraries were prepared by 5' RACE. Preparation of each TCR library used roughly 3.5 ug of total RNA. For each sample, cDNA synthesis with SMARTScribe reverse transcriptase was split into eight separate reactions. During cDNA synthesis, template switching introduced unique molecular identifiers that contained a 6-nucleotide sample barcode. Two nested PCRs of approximately 16 and 10 cycles amplified the TCRalpha and TCRbeta cDNA, and bead purification followed each PCR. Before amplification, the cDNA was both treated with uracil DNA-glycosylase and purified with the QIAquick PCR purification kit. In the second PCR, Illumina TruSeq-compatible adapters and sample-specific barcodes were added. TapeStation and Qubit were used to check library quality and concentration, and 5 to 6.5 ng of each library was pooled. The pooled libraries were sequenced with 2 x 100 bp reads and custom sequencing primers on an Illumina HiSeq2500 single-index Rapid Run. The authors' analysis ran thus. MiGEC version 1.2.6 was used for UMI-based consensus assembly to correct PCR and sequencing errors. MiXCR version 2.1.1 was used for V(D)J alignment, clonotype assembly and CDR3 extraction. To normalise gene usage, clonotype sharing and MAIT/NKT TCR abundance, the top 1000, 10 000 and 20 000 clonotypes in each sample were analysed. After downsampling to 27 000 UMIs, diversity was calculated as the inverse Simpson index using the vegan R package. Paired Mann-Whitney U tests on discordant twin pairs were used, with Benjamini-Hochberg multiple-testing correction. Based on TCRdb reprocessing of the reads, there is one entry per CDR3 protein sequence, and DNA is missing. Here the V and J calls rest on TCRdb's processing, not on the authors' analysis. This sample's records show around 220,000 distinct CDR3 sequences. Approximately 7.7% of the sample is in the top ten clones.

These data come from a study of monozygotic twins with inflammatory bowel disease (dated by TCRdb to about 2019). Some background on the complete study: The full study comprised around 28 monozygotic twin pairs: nine German pairs (four IBD-concordant, five IBD-discordant) and 19 IBD-discordant Danish pairs. Within discordant pairs, disease-associated traits were sought mainly by comparing IBD patients with their genetically identical healthy co-twins. Each individual had, on average, about 151 000 unique TCRalpha sequences and 181 000 unique TCRbeta sequences available for analysis. Overall study results and their limits: No single strong signal or clonotype linked to IBD turned up in the results, so the idea that one exists was not supported. Differing immunosuppressive treatments among patients may have added background noise and inter-individual variability to the repertoires. The analysis was unable to tell different T cell subtypes apart. Concordant and discordant twins showed no difference in repertoire similarity, possibly because of limited statistical power. Compared with healthy twins, IBD patients had fewer clonotypes in common with other individuals, a difference most pronounced in patients showing signs of disease activity. IBD patients had lower TCRbeta repertoire diversity, measured by the inverse Simpson index, than their healthy co-twins.

The germline V gene supplies CDR1 SGHRS and CDR2 YFSETQ. The CDR3 starts with the cysteine, ends with the phenylalanine, and has 13 residues. Only the protein is available. Sequencing was carried out using blood. The receptor was isolated from a human donor with ulcerative colitis or Crohn's disease, or a healthy co-twin of an affected twin (not recorded which). Rearrangement joined TRBV5-1 to TRBJ1-6. The CDR3 sequence is CASSLDQNSPLHF.